This T cell receptor beta chain was found in a study of blood T cell repertoires in COVID-19. Study-level background: Samples of COVID-19 (acute and convalescent) were obtained from the United States, Italy and Spain. Sample material is recorded as cDNA or gDNA derived from T cells, B-cell-depleted T cells, or PBMCs.

The repertoire was sequenced with immunoSEQ multiplex PCR; TCRdb's copy has only in-frame clones and lacks some. The sample lists approximately 60,000 clones, about four fifths seen once, with around 22% in the top ten. This TCR was recovered from a woman aged 55-69 years with acute or convalescent COVID-19. Sample: peripheral blood.

CDR3 in amino acids: CATEQGRANEQFF. The DNA for the CDR3 is TGTGCCACGGAACAGGGAAGGGCCAATGAGCAGTTCTTC. The chain carries TRBV24-1 and TRBJ2-1, with D possibly TRBD1 on 6 matching bases. The CDR3 runs 13 residues. Germline loops: CDR1 KGHDR, CDR2 SFDVKD. V was clipped by 10 bases and J by 6 bases, with 15 bases between them.